The clone carrying this TCR beta chain turned up a few times. As processed by the authors: The authors estimated nucleated cell counts from reference gene primer amplification. Libraries were prepared by immunoSEQ multiplex PCR; TCRdb keeps only in-frame clonotypes and omits some of them. V, J and clone size were drawn from that table, and D and trimming were deduced from the DNA. The table has about 190,000 clones, 75% to 90% seen once. The V end lost 4 bases, the J end lost 0 bases, and 10 bases lay between the germline ends. The germline gives CDR1 MNHNS, CDR2 SASEGT. The CDR3 runs to 16 residues. This entry is derived from a study of blood T cell repertoires in COVID-19.

The specimen sequenced was peripheral blood. This chain uses TRBV6-1 with TRBJ1-6; D is unclear. The clonotype originates from a man aged 65 to 85 with active or convalescent COVID-19. The CDR3 sequence is CASSALKSSYNSPLHF. Here the CDR3 DNA reads TGTGCCAGCAGTGCCTTAAAGAGCTCCTATAATTCACCCCTCCACTTT.